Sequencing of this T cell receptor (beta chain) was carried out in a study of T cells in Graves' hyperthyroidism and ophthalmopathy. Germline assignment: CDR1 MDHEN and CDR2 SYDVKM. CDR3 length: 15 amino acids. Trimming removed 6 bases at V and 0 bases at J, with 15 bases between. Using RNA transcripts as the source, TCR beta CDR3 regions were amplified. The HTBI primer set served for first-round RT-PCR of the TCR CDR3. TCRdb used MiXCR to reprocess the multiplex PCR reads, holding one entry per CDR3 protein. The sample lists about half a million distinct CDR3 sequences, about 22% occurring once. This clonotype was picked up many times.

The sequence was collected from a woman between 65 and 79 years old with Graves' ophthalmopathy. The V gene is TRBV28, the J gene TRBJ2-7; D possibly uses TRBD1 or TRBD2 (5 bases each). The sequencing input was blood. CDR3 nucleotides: TGTGCCAGCAGACGACAGAGCGGAACCTCCTACGAGCAGTACTTC. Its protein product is CASRRQSGTSYEQYF.